The 19 T cell receptor beta chains below all came from one sample that was sequenced in a study of metastatic and nonmetastatic thyroid tumors. No treatment of any kind had been given to any patient before thyroid surgery. MiXCR was used by TCRdb to re-call the PCR reads. The sample has fewer than 25,000 clones, 20% to 30% seen once; the top ten hold 2.5% to 3.5%. The sequenced material came from blood. These receptors were collected from a male donor with papillary thyroid cancer or a benign thyroid nodule (not recorded which). Some clones in this sample may be carry-over from other donors' samples.

The chain recombines TRBV30 with TRBJ1-5; D might be TRBD1 (6 bases). The germline V gene has CDR1 GTSNPN and CDR2 SVGIG (reference sequence). CDR3 length: 15 residues. Trimming shortened V by 5 bases and J by 2 bases, and 16 bases separated the two germline ends. The CDR3 is CAWGYRVSGNQPQHF. CDR3 bases: TGTGCCTGGGGATACAGGGTATCCGGCAATCAGCCCCAGCATTTT.

This clone was picked up many times. The V gene is TRBV7-2, the J gene TRBJ2-5, with a weak D call TRBD2 (6 bases). Germline V gives CDR1 SGHTA, CDR2 FQGNSA. CDR3 length equals 13 residues. V was shortened by 6 bases and J by 2 bases, with 10 bases between the two germline ends. The CDR3 coding sequence is TGTGCCAGCAGTCCCGGGACTCAAGAGACCCAGTACTTC. It codes for CASSPGTQETQYF.

The rearrangement joins TRBV5-1 to TRBJ1-2, with D hard to call. The V gene lost 1 base and the J gene lost 7 bases, with 11 bases spanning the gap. This CDR3 contains 13 residues. Germline CDR1 SGHRS, CDR2 YFSETQ. The CDR3 sequence is CASSLLGIAGYTF. The CDR3 nucleotides read TGCGCCAGCAGCTTGCTAGGGATCGCTGGCTACACCTTC.

Worth noting for this clone: One end of the junction fails to match germline, which may point to a read error. The gene calls are TRBV11-1 and TRBJ2-7; TRBD1 aligns across 7 bases. The CDR3 is 16 amino acids. CDR1 is SGHAT and CDR2 is FQDESV in the germline V gene (reference sequence). The CDR3 loop reads CASTLKGTASSYEQYF. CDR3 sequence (DNA): TGTGCCAGCACCTTAAAAGGGACAGCCTCATCCTACGAGCAGTACTTC.

The rearrangement uses TRBV20-1 and TRBJ2-3; 7 positions agree with TRBD2. With V trimmed by 3 bases and J by 3 bases, 9 bases remained unmatched. The CDR3 loop spans 15 amino acids. Germline CDR1 DFQATT, CDR2 SNEGSKA (reference sequence). CDR3 region: CSARAIAGLTDTQYF. CDR3 in DNA: TGCAGTGCTAGGGCCATAGCGGGTCTAACAGATACGCAGTATTTT.

The rearrangement uses TRBV30 and TRBJ2-7; D is possibly TRBD1 (7 bases). Germline loops: CDR1 GTSNPN, CDR2 SVGIG (reference sequence). The CDR3 is made up of 13 amino acids. V lost 7 bases and J lost 2, with 15 bases in between. The DNA of the CDR3 is TGTGCCTTGGTCGACAGGGAGGCCTACGAGCAGTACTTC. It codes for CALVDREAYEQYF.

The chain employs TRBV6-2 or TRBV6-3 and TRBJ2-1; 8 bases align to TRBD1. The CDR3 is 17 amino acids. Per germline, CDR1 MNHEY and CDR2 SVGEGT. The trim removed 0 bases at V and 5 bases at J, leaving 9 bases unmatched. CDR3 loop: CASSYSRGPSENNEQFF. The CDR3 DNA is TGTGCCAGCAGTTACTCCAGGGGGCCGAGTGAGAACAATGAGCAGTTCTTC.

Ten or more counts support this clone. Given a much more abundant clone one base away, this may be a read error. Likely a read error: the CDR3 ends without its conserved phenylalanine or tryptophan. The chain links TRBV4-2 to TRBJ2-5; D is undetermined. V lost 0 bases and J 4 bases, leaving 3 bases between the germline ends. The CDR3 is made up of 12 amino acids. Germline values: CDR1 LGHNA, CDR2 YNFKEQ. For the CDR3, the DNA is TGTGCCAGCAGCCAAGATAGAGAGACCCAGTACCTC. It translates to CASSQDRETQYL.

This chain links TRBV20-1 with TRBJ2-7; D perhaps matches TRBD2 (6 bases). Trimming stripped 0 bases from V and 6 bases from J, with 9 bases between. The CDR3 sequence is 12 residues long. The germline gives CDR1 DFQATT, CDR2 SNEGSKA (reference sequence). The CDR3 DNA is TGCAGTGCTAGAGATATGGGAGGCGAGCAGTACTTC. Translated: CSARDMGGEQYF.

CDR3 region: CASHQVRDTYNEQFF. The CDR3 DNA reads as TGTGCCAGCCACCAAGTCCGGGACACCTACAATGAGCAGTTCTTC. The V gene is TRBV28, the J gene TRBJ2-1; D may be TRBD1 (6 bases). With 8 bases removed from V and 2 bases from J, the gap between germline ends came to 16 bases. Germline values: CDR1 MDHEN, CDR2 SYDVKM. The CDR3 length is 15 residues.

This clone was picked up a small number of times. A much larger clone sits a single nucleotide away, making a read error possible. The identical CDR3 is also encoded by other nucleotide sequences in the sample. The rearrangement uses TRBV6-1 and TRBJ2-7; D might be TRBD1 (6 bases). This CDR3 is 12 amino acids long. CDR1 and CDR2 (germline): MNHNS, SASEGT. V was pared by 4 bases and J by 5 bases, with 9 bases between. The DNA of the CDR3 is TGTGCCAGCAGTGGAGGGGGTAACGAGCAGTACTTC. It encodes CASSGGGNEQYF.

This clone has at least ten counts. This clone may be a read error of a much larger clone one base away. The chain has TRBV5-1 and TRBJ2-7, with D possibly being TRBD1 (5 bases). The V gene's germline CDR1 is SGHRS and CDR2 YFSETQ. V dropped 0 bases and J dropped 9 bases, with 22 bases sitting between them. The CDR3 consists of 16 residues. DNA for the CDR3: TGCGCCAGCAGCTTGGGGCCCAGGGATTCCCTCCGAGGGCAGTACTTC. Amino acid sequence: CASSLGPRDSLRGQYF.

This sequence joins TRBV28 and TRBJ1-4; TRBD1 agrees at 11 bases. This CDR3 contains 19 residues. Germline-derived CDR1 and CDR2 are MDHEN and SYDVKM. Unmatched junction bases numbered 14, after V lost 5 bases and J lost 3 bases. As DNA, the CDR3 is TGTGCCAGCAGTACCCGGACAGGGGGCGAGGGATGGCCTAATGAAAAACTGTTTTTT. It encodes CASSTRTGGEGWPNEKLFF.

In its sample, this clone was seen once. V usage is TRBV5-1 and J usage is TRBJ2-5; D gene uncertain. The germline V gene encodes CDR1 SGHRS and CDR2 YFSETQ. V was clipped by 3 bases and J by 3 bases, with 12 bases between them. The CDR3 is 14 amino acids. The CDR3 loop is CASSSYRAEETQYF. DNA for the CDR3: TGCGCCAGCAGCTCCTACCGGGCTGAAGAGACCCAGTACTTC.

This clone was counted a few times. This rearrangement joins TRBV6-1 to TRBJ2-7; 8 bases align to TRBD1. The CDR3 has 14 amino acids. CDR1 and CDR2 (germline): MNHNS, SASEGT. Trimming cost V 3 bases and J 7 bases; bases outside gene matches: 8. CDR3 residues: CASSDGQGGSEQYF. CDR3 nucleotides: TGTGCCAGCAGTGACGGACAGGGTGGGTCGGAGCAGTACTTC.

This clone was observed a handful of times. This chain links TRBV19 with TRBJ2-2; no firm D call. This CDR3 spans 14 amino acids. CDR1 LNHDA and CDR2 SQIVND come from the germline V gene (reference sequence). Trimming took 5 bases from V and 3 from J, leaving 10 bases between them. Here the CDR3 DNA reads TGTGCCAGTAGTTCGGGCCAATACACCGGGGAGCTGTTTTTT. The encoded protein is CASSSGQYTGELFF.

The rearrangement joins TRBV10-3 to TRBJ1-5; 7 bases map to TRBD1. The germline gives CDR1 ENHRY, CDR2 SYGVKD. The CDR3 length is 13 residues. The J segment lost 6 bases and the V segment lost 6 bases, leaving 5 bases of the junction unmatched. The CDR3 DNA reads TGTGCCATCAGCGACAGGGTGTCTCAGCCCCAGCATTTT. Its protein is CAISDRVSQPQHF.

The V call is TRBV7-6, the J call TRBJ2-2; D perhaps matches TRBD2 (6 bases). The CDR3 has 15 amino acids. Germline V lookup: CDR1 SGHVS, CDR2 FNYEAQ. Deletions cut 5 bases from V and 6 bases from J, with 16 bases between. The CDR3 protein is CASSLDGGGPGELFF. The CDR3 nucleotides read TGTGCCAGCAGCCTAGATGGGGGAGGCCCCGGGGAGCTGTTTTTT.

The V call is TRBV4-2, the J call TRBJ2-2; possibly TRBD1 for D (6 bases). V lost 1 base and J lost 7, with 10 bases in between. CDR3 length equals 14 residues. CDR1 is LGHNA, CDR2 YNFKEQ, per germline. The CDR3 nucleotides read TGTGCCAGCAGCCAAGCCAGGGGCGACGGGGAGCTGTTTTTT. Protein sequence: CASSQARGDGELFF.